The next 8 T cell receptor beta chains were all read from a single sample in a study of identical twins listed by TCRdb under 2016. Library preparation employed 5' RACE. Sequencing took place on an Illumina HiSeq 2000. TCRdb's own reprocessing of the public reads used fastp at Q25 and MiXCR and kept productive beta chains. When rows share a CDR3 protein, they turn into one entry using the most common DNA and genes. The sample table holds about 890,000 distinct CDR3 sequences, of which around an eighth were seen once. The top ten clones comprise about 1.5% of the sample. These data were also filed under a second study, of yellow fever vaccine responses in identical twins.

The specimen sequenced was PBMCs. The origin of the receptors is a woman younger than 30 in good health.

This clonotype was recorded a few times. J is TRBJ1-1 and V is TRBV7-9; D unclear. The germline V gene has CDR1 SEHNR and CDR2 FQNEAQ (reference sequence). The V end was cut by 4 bases, the J end by 5 bases, with 11 bases between. This CDR3 has 13 amino acids. The CDR3 reads CASSSTGWTEAFF. DNA for the CDR3: TGTGCCAGCAGCTCCACGGGGTGGACTGAAGCTTTCTTT.

The chain combines TRBV20-1 with TRBJ1-4, with D possibly matching TRBD1 (5 bases). There are 12 residues in the CDR3. Germline CDR1 reads DFQATT; CDR2 reads SNEGSKA (reference sequence). The CDR3 sequence is CSAGAANEKLFF. CDR3 DNA sequence: TGCAGCGCTGGGGCAGCTAATGAAAAACTGTTTTTT.

In its sample, this clonotype was seen a few times. This sequence joins TRBV6-5 and TRBJ2-5; D is uncertain. There are 15 residues in the CDR3. Trimming stripped 0 bases from V and 4 bases from J, with 12 bases between. Germline V gene data show CDR1 as MNHEY and CDR2 as SVGAGI. The DNA of the CDR3 is TGTGCCAGCAGTTACTCGATAGGTGCCGGAGAGACCCAGTACTTC. It codes for CASSYSIGAGETQYF.

The rearrangement links TRBV28 to TRBJ2-7, with unresolved D. Germline V gene sequence: CDR1 MDHEN, CDR2 SYDVKM. The V and J ends lost 7 bases and 2 bases respectively, with 18 bases between them. The CDR3 sequence is 15 residues long. This CDR3 reads CASTSQPGSAYEQYF. The DNA of the CDR3 is TGTGCCAGCACCTCCCAACCTGGGTCCGCCTACGAGCAGTACTTC.

The chain carries TRBV3-1 and TRBJ2-7, with 8 bases lining up with TRBD2. Germline CDR1 is LGHDT and CDR2 is YNNKEL (reference sequence). The CDR3 spans 15 residues. V shed 1 base, J shed 4 bases, and the junction held 6 bases outside the gene matches. The DNA for the CDR3 is TGTGCCAGCAGCCAAGGTCCAGCGGGAGTGTACGAGCAGTACTTC. It codes for CASSQGPAGVYEQYF.

This clonotype was recorded many times. The chain is built from TRBV12-3 or TRBV12-4 and TRBJ2-4, with 15 bases fitting TRBD2. V lost 1 base, J lost 3 bases, and 1 base stayed unmatched. CDR3 length: 17 amino acids. CDR3 in amino acids: CASSLGGLAGGKNIQYF. CDR3 in DNA: TGTGCCAGCAGTTTAGGGGGACTAGCGGGGGGCAAAAACATTCAGTACTTC.

In its sample, this clonotype was seen a few times. V and J are TRBV28 and TRBJ2-3; D may be TRBD1 or TRBD2 (7 bases each). CDR3 length: 16 amino acids. The V end lost 6 bases, the J end lost 6 bases, and 22 bases lay between the germline ends. Germline values: CDR1 MDHEN, CDR2 SYDVKM. The CDR3 reads CASSSPGGAGADTQYF. The CDR3 nucleotides are TGTGCCAGCAGCTCCCCAGGGGGGGCAGGAGCGGATACGCAGTATTTT.

This clonotype was detected a few times. The rearrangement links TRBV6-2 or TRBV6-3 to TRBJ2-1; 10 positions match TRBD2. The CDR3 sequence is 18 residues long. J gave up 4 bases and V 2 bases, and 11 bases lay outside the gene matches. The germline V gene has CDR1 MNHEY and CDR2 SVGEGT. The CDR3 coding sequence is TGTGCCAGCAGTTACCGGCTTGTGACTAGCGGGTTTTACAATGAGCAGTTCTTC. Encoded protein: CASSYRLVTSGFYNEQFF.